This T cell receptor (beta chain) was profiled in a study of blood T cell repertoires in COVID-19. About the research overall: The United States, Italy and Spain supplied acute and convalescent COVID-19 samples.

In the source study's methods: Amplification from reference gene primers served as the basis for estimated nucleated cell counts. Assay: immunoSEQ multiplex PCR; the TCRdb copy retains only in-frame clones and omits some. V, J and clone size are taken as reported in that table, and D and trimming were inferred from the DNA itself. The sample has some 270,000 clones, around 90% seen once. Trimming cost V 2 bases and J 0 bases, with 10 bases left between them. Germline V gene sequence: CDR1 SEHNR, CDR2 FQNEAQ (reference sequence). The CDR3 is 16 amino acids. The sequenced sample consisted of peripheral blood. The rearrangement joins TRBV7-9 to TRBJ1-4; maybe TRBD1 (5 bases). This TCR came from a woman aged 55-70 years with COVID-19, enrolled during active disease. The CDR3 region has the DNA TGTGCCAGCAGCTTACAGGGCTCTGCAACTAATGAAAAACTGTTTTTT. It translates to CASSLQGSATNEKLFF.